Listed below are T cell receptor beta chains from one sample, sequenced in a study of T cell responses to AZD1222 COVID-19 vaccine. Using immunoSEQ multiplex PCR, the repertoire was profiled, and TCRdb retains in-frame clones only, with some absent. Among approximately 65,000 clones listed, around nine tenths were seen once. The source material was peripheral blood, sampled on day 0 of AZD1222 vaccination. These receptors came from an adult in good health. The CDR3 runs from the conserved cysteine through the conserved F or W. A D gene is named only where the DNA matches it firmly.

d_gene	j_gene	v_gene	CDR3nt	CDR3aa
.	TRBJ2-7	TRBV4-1	TGCGCCAGCAGCCAAGATTTTAAGGCAGGGAAAGCCTACGAGCAGTACTTC	CASSQDFKAGKAYEQYF
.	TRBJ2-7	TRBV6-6	TGTGCCAGCAGACCGAGCTCCTACGAGCAGTACTTC	CASRPSSYEQYF
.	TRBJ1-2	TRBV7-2	TGTGCCAGCAGCTTAGAGGGCAGGCTAAGAACTTATGGCTACACCTTC	CASSLEGRLRTYGYTF
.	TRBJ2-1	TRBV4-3	TGCGCCAGCAGCCAAGATTCGTTGGACCTGGGGCAGTTCTTC	CASSQDSLDLGQFF
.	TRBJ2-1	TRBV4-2	TGTGCCAGCAGCCAAGATCCAAGCGGCCGTCGTTCGGATGAGCAGTTCTTC	CASSQDPSGRRSDEQFF
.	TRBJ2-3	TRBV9	TGTGCCAGCAGCGCCAACTGGGGGGGGGCCGCAGATACGCAGTATTTT	CASSANWGGAADTQYF
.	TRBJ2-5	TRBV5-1	TGCGCCAGCAGCTTTCAAGAGACCCAGTACTTC	CASSFQETQYF
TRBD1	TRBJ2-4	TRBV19	TGTGCCAGTAGTATAGATGGGCAGGGGGCGACCAAAAACATTCAGTACTTC	CASSIDGQGATKNIQYF
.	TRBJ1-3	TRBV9	TGTGCCAGCAGCGATCACTCTGGAAACACCATATATTTT	CASSDHSGNTIYF
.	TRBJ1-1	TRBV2	TGTGCCAGCATGAGCAGGATCACTGAAGCTTTCTTT	CASMSRITEAFF
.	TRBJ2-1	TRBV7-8	TGTGCCAGCAGCTTAGCTAGGTTTTTCGCCTACAATGAGCAGTTCTTC	CASSLARFFAYNEQFF
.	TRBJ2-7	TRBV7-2	TGTGCCAGCAGCTTGGATCACAATGGTTACGAGCAGTACTTC	CASSLDHNGYEQYF